The clone carrying this T cell receptor beta chain was counted only a few times. The data originate from a study of control samples from healthy donors and cancer patients. Here immunoSEQ multiplex PCR was the method, and the copy in TCRdb shows in-frame clones only, minus some. Among over 100,000 clones listed, 90% were seen once. The sample was blood. The clonotype originates from a man between 40 and 49 years old in good health.

CDR3 residues: CASSLGTALNGEAFF. The CDR3 nucleotides read TGTGCCAGCAGCTTAGGGACAGCTCTTAACGGTGAAGCTTTCTTT. The genes are TRBV7-6 and TRBJ1-1, with a possible D match to TRBD1 (6 bases). V gave up 1 base and J gave up 7 bases, with 16 bases separating them. Germline-derived CDR1 and CDR2 are SGHVS and FNYEAQ. This CDR3 is built from 15 residues.